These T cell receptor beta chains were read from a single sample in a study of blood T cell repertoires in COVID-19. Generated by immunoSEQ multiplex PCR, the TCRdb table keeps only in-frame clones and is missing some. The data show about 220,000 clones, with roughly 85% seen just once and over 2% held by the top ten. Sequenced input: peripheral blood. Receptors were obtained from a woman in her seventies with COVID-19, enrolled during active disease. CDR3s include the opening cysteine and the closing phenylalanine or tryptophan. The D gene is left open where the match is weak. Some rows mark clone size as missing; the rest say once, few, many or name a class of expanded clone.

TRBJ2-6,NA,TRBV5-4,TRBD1,TGTGCCAGCAGCGAGCCGAGACAGGGAACGGGGGCCAACGTCCTGACTTTC,CASSEPRQGTGANVLTF
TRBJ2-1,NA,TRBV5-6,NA,TGTGCCAGCAGCTTGGGTTTGCGGAACACCCAGTTCTTC,CASSLGLRNTQFF
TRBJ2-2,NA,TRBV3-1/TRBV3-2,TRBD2,TGTGCCAGCAGCCCTGGACTAGCGGGGGGGCGGAGCACCGGGGAGCTGTTTTTT,CASSPGLAGGRSTGELFF
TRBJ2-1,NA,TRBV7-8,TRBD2,TGTGCCAGCAGCTTAGAAGGCGGGAGGGCTGATGAGCAGTTCTTC,CASSLEGGRADEQFF
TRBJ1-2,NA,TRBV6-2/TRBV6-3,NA,TGTGCCAGCAGTTACGGGCAGGGCGGCTATGGCTACACCTTC,CASSYGQGGYGYTF
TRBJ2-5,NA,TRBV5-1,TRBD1,TGCGCCAGCAGCACCGGGACAGTCCAAGGAGAGACCCAGTACTTC,CASSTGTVQGETQYF
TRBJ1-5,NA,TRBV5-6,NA,TGTGCCAGCAGCTTTGGCGTACAGTTCAATCAGCCCCAGCATTTT,CASSFGVQFNQPQHF
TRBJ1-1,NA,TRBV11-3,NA,TGTGCCAGCAGCTTAGATGGAGGGGACACTGAAGCTTTCTTT,CASSLDGGDTEAFF
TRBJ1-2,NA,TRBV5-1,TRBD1,TGCGCCAGCAGACACCCAGGGGGCGATGGCTACACCTTC,CASRHPGGDGYTF
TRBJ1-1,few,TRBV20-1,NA,TGCAGTGCTAGTGACTACAGGGAAGGGAACACTGAAGCTTTCTTT,CSASDYREGNTEAFF
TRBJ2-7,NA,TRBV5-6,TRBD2,TGTGCCAGCAGCTCGGACCTAGCGGGTCGTTCCTACGAGCAGTACTTC,CASSSDLAGRSYEQYF
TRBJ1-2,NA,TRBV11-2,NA,TGTGCCAGCAGCTTAGTTGGCACCAACTATGGCTACACCTTC,CASSLVGTNYGYTF
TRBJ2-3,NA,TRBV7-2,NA,TGTGCCAGCAGCTTCAACAGGGGGGGAGGCGATACGCAGTATTTT,CASSFNRGGGDTQYF
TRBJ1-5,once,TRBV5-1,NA,TGCGCCAGCAGCTTGGATCAGGGTGAGGATCAGCCCCAGCATTTT,CASSLDQGEDQPQHF
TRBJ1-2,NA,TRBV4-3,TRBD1,TGCGCCAGCAGCCAAGGTCGACAGGGACAGTATGGCTACACCTTC,CASSQGRQGQYGYTF
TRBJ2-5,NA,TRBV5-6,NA,TGTGCCAGCAGCTTGAGGACACAAGAGACCCAGTACTTC,CASSLRTQETQYF